One and the same sample provided the 21 T cell receptor beta chains below, sequenced in a study of CD8 T cells in ankylosing spondylitis. Regarding the study as a whole: Fewer than ten highly homologous variants made up a TCR beta motif that seemed to typify ankylosing spondylitis blood.

These receptors have no known antigen. TCRdb reprocessed the 5' RACE reads with MiXCR, giving one entry per CDR3 protein. The profile shows 400,000 to 450,000 distinct CDR3 sequences, 17% of them singletons. Sequenced sample: blood, either unsorted or a sorted T cell fraction (not recorded which). These receptors all stem from a male donor with ankylosing spondylitis.

The rearrangement uses TRBV5-1 and TRBJ2-3, with D unclear. V was pared by 1 base and J by 0 bases, with 12 bases between. Germline V gene data show CDR1 as SGHRS and CDR2 as YFSETQ. This CDR3 contains 16 residues. The CDR3 DNA is TGCGCCAGCAGCTTGTCGCCTACCACTAGCACAGATACGCAGTATTTT. This translates into CASSLSPTTSTDTQYF.

The chain combines TRBV7-2 with TRBJ2-7; D is uncertain. The CDR3 consists of 15 residues. CDR1 is SGHTA, CDR2 FQGNSA, per germline. Trimming left V 0 bases short and J 6 bases short, with 15 bases between. The chain's CDR3 is CASSLAMSQYSEQYF. The CDR3 DNA follows: TGTGCCAGCAGCTTAGCTATGTCTCAGTACTCCGAGCAGTACTTC.

This clonotype was detected only a few times. V and J are TRBV11-1 and TRBJ2-5; D gene uncertain. The CDR3 spans 12 residues. V was pared by 6 bases and J by 1 base, with 6 bases between. Per the germline V gene, CDR1 is SGHAT and CDR2 is FQDESV (reference sequence). CDR3 nucleotides: TGTGCCAGCAGTGGCCCCCAAGAGACCCAGTACTTC. Translation gives CASSGPQETQYF.

The chain joins TRBV7-8 to TRBJ1-2; the D is unclear. Trimming stripped 2 bases from V and 2 bases from J, with 12 bases between. The CDR3 extends over 15 amino acids. Germline CDR1 SGHVS, CDR2 FQNEAQ. The CDR3 coding sequence is TGTGCCAGCAGCTTAATGGGTCAGGTGAACTATGGCTACACCTTC. Its translation is CASSLMGQVNYGYTF.

This clonotype was counted a few times. The J gene is TRBJ2-7, the V gene TRBV20-1, with TRBD1 matching 10 bases. CDR3 length: 14 residues. The germline CDR1 and CDR2 sequences are DFQATT and SNEGSKA (reference sequence). With V trimmed by 2 bases and J by 3 bases, 4 bases remained unmatched. CDR3 sequence: CSARTGTGVYEQYF. The CDR3 nucleotides read TGCAGTGCTAGAACCGGGACAGGGGTCTACGAGCAGTACTTC.

The chain uses TRBV28 and TRBJ2-7, with 8 bases fitting TRBD2. The CDR3 sequence is 16 residues long. Germline lookup yields CDR1 MDHEN and CDR2 SYDVKM. The trim removed 3 bases at V and 5 bases at J, leaving 12 bases unmatched. CDR3 DNA sequence: TGTGCCAGCAGTTTCATAGGAGTCGGGGGGGAGGACGAGCAGTACTTC. This encodes CASSFIGVGGEDEQYF. Full variable domain (remainder filled in from reference TRBV28 and TRBJ2-7): DVKVTQSSRYLVKRTGEKVFLECVQDMDHENMFWYRQDPGLGLRLIYFSYDVKMKEKGDIPEGYSVSREKKERFSLILESASTNQTSMYLCASSFIGVGGEDEQYFGPGTRLTVT.

As regards this clonotype: A much more abundant neighbour one base away suggests this may be a read error. The chain uses TRBV28 and TRBJ1-1, with unresolved D. The V and J ends lost 5 bases and 4 bases respectively, with 2 bases between them. The CDR3 extends over 10 amino acids. CDR1 and CDR2 (germline): MDHEN, SYDVKM. CDR3 loop: CASSGTEAFF. Here the CDR3 DNA reads TGTGCCAGCAGTGGCACTGAAGCTTTCTTT. Full variable domain (outside the CDR3, taken from reference TRBV28 and TRBJ1-1): DVKVTQSSRYLVKRTGEKVFLECVQDMDHENMFWYRQDPGLGLRLIYFSYDVKMKEKGDIPEGYSVSREKKERFSLILESASTNQTSMYLCASSGTEAFFGQGTRLTVV.

This chain uses TRBV6-1 with TRBJ2-2; TRBD1 matches 10 bases. V dropped 6 bases and J dropped 4; count of bases not matched to a gene: 5. The CDR3 sequence is 15 residues long. Germline assignment: CDR1 MNHNS and CDR2 SASEGT. For the CDR3, the DNA is TGTGCCAGCAGCCGGGACAGGGGTTTCACCGGGGAGCTGTTTTTT. Protein product: CASSRDRGFTGELFF.

The chain links TRBV10-3 to TRBJ2-1, with 10 bases identical to TRBD1. There are 15 residues in the CDR3. Per the germline V gene, CDR1 is ENHRY and CDR2 is SYGVKD. V lost 6 bases to trimming and J lost 7 bases; unmatched junction nucleotides: 9. The CDR3, as DNA: TGTGCCATCAGAATCAGGACAGGGGGGGCAAATGAGCAGTTCTTC. It translates to CAIRIRTGGANEQFF.

The genes are TRBV12-3 or TRBV12-4 and TRBJ2-1; 9 positions agree with TRBD2. V shed 3 bases and J 7 bases; nucleotides not matched to a gene: 22. The CDR3 covers 20 residues. In nucleotides, the CDR3 is TGTGCCAGCAGTTTCTTCCATTACCGACCTGGTCTGGCGGGGGGGAATGAGCAGTTCTTC. Translated: CASSFFHYRPGLAGGNEQFF.

The chain has TRBV20-1 and TRBJ1-5; 8 bases map to TRBD1. In germline, CDR1 is DFQATT, CDR2 SNEGSKA (reference sequence). The length of the CDR3 is 14 residues. Losses at the gene ends were 3 bases for V and 6 bases for J; bases not matched to a gene: 7. The chain's CDR3 is CSASPDREGQPQHF. The CDR3 DNA reads as TGCAGTGCTAGTCCGGACAGGGAGGGTCAGCCCCAGCATTTT.

The chain joins TRBV7-9 to TRBJ2-5, with D unresolved. The V gene's germline CDR1 is SEHNR and CDR2 FQNEAQ (reference sequence). Deletions cut 3 bases from V and 4 bases from J, with 12 bases between. The CDR3 loop spans 14 amino acids. The DNA for the CDR3 is TGTGCCAGCAGCTTTGGGCTAGTAACAGAGACCCAGTACTTC. Protein product: CASSFGLVTETQYF. The complete variable domain, with remaining parts taken from reference TRBV7-9 and TRBJ2-5, reads DTGVSQNPRHKITKRGQNVTFRCDPISEHNRLYWYRQTLGQGPEFLTYFQNEAQLEKSRLLSDRFSAERPKGSFSTLEIQRTEQGDSAMYLCASSFGLVTETQYFGPGTRLLVL.

The chain links TRBV15 to TRBJ1-1; tentatively, D is TRBD1 (5 bases). V was pared by 5 bases and J by 1 base, with 17 bases between. This CDR3 contains 16 residues. The germline gives CDR1 LNHNV, CDR2 YYDKDF (reference sequence). The CDR3 sequence is CATSPLEAGQNTEAFF. The CDR3 nucleotides read TGTGCCACCAGCCCCTTGGAGGCAGGGCAGAACACTGAAGCTTTCTTT.

This clonotype occurred a few times. The J gene is TRBJ2-1, the V gene TRBV5-6, with 7 bases that match TRBD1. With 4 bases clipped from V and 8 bases from J, the junction kept 9 bases outside the gene matches. The CDR3 loop spans 14 amino acids. CDR1 is SGHDT, CDR2 YYEEEE, per germline. The CDR3 sequence: CASSLTGLGYEQFF. CDR3 coding DNA: TGTGCCAGCAGCCTGACAGGGTTGGGGTATGAGCAGTTCTTC.

The rearrangement links TRBV4-3 to TRBJ2-2; 16 nucleotides align to TRBD2. CDR3 size: 20 residues. Germline V gene data show CDR1 as LGHNA and CDR2 as YSLEER. Trimming removed 0 bases from V and 4 bases from J; junction bases left unmatched: 8. Here the CDR3 DNA reads TGCGCCAGCAGCCAAGAAGCGGGACTAGCGGGAGGGCTTAGCACCGGGGAGCTGTTTTTT. The encoded protein is CASSQEAGLAGGLSTGELFF.

This clonotype was counted many times. The chain combines TRBV6-5 with TRBJ2-2; either TRBD1 or TRBD2 may supply D (5 bases each). Germline V gives CDR1 MNHEY, CDR2 SVGAGI. The CDR3 is 14 residues long. The V gene lost 4 bases and the J gene lost 4 bases, with 10 bases spanning the gap. This CDR3 is CASSSRGRTGELFF. CDR3 sequence (DNA): TGTGCCAGCAGTTCCCGGGGCCGCACCGGGGAGCTGTTTTTT.

This chain connects TRBV5-5 to TRBJ2-1; 9 bases align to TRBD2. V was pared by 4 bases and J by 6 bases, with 14 bases of the junction left unmatched. This CDR3 contains 17 residues. Per the germline V gene, CDR1 is SGHKS and CDR2 is YYEKEE (reference sequence). The CDR3 nucleotides read TGTGCCAGCAGCCAGGTCGAGGGAGCGGGGGGCCTCAATGAGCAGTTCTTC. The encoded protein is CASSQVEGAGGLNEQFF.

This clonotype was seen many times. The chain has TRBV27 and TRBJ1-1, with D uncertain. This CDR3 contains 14 residues. With 5 bases removed from V and 1 base from J, the gap between germline ends came to 11 bases. Germline CDR1 MNHEY, CDR2 SMNVEV (reference sequence). As DNA, the CDR3 is TGTGCCAGCAGTCTGACATATAAGAACACTGAAGCTTTCTTT. Translating it yields CASSLTYKNTEAFF.

This chain uses TRBV20-1 with TRBJ1-1; TRBD1 matches 11 bases. With V trimmed by 1 base and J by 4 bases, 8 bases remained unmatched. CDR3 length: 16 residues. The V gene's germline CDR1 is DFQATT and CDR2 SNEGSKA (reference sequence). DNA of the CDR3: TGCAGTGCTAGAGGACTCCGGGACAGGGGGGGCACTGAAGCTTTCTTT. Its protein is CSARGLRDRGGTEAFF.

This clonotype appeared a few times. The rearrangement links TRBV10-1 to TRBJ2-5; 8 bases map to TRBD1. Germline V gives CDR1 WNHNN, CDR2 SYGVQD (reference sequence). The CDR3 totals 15 residues. The trim removed 0 bases at V and 5 bases at J, leaving 5 bases unmatched. The chain's CDR3 is CASSESTRQGETQYF. DNA for the CDR3: TGCGCCAGCAGTGAGTCGACTAGACAGGGGGAGACCCAGTACTTC.

Only a few counts were recorded for this clonotype. The chain joins TRBV7-2 to TRBJ2-3; 9 positions agree with TRBD2. Germline-derived CDR1 and CDR2 are SGHTA and FQGNSA. V shed 5 bases and J 4 bases; nucleotides not matched to a gene: 7. The length of the CDR3 is 15 residues. CDR3: CASSNSGSVSDTQYF. The CDR3 DNA sequence: TGTGCCAGCAGCAATAGCGGGAGCGTTTCAGATACGCAGTATTTT.